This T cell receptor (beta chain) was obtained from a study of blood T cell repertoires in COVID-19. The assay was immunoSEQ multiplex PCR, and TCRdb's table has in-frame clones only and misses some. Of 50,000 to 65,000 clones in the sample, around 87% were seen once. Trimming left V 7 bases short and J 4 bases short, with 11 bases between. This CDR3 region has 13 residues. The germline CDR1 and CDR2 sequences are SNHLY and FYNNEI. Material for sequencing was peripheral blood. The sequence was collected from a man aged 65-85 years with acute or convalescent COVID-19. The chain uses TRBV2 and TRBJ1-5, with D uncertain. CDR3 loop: CASMGTQNQPQHF. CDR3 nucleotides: TGTGCCAGCATGGGCACCCAAAATCAGCCCCAGCATTTT.